The 21 T cell receptor beta chains given below trace back to one sample, sequenced in a study of blood T cells in healthy people across ages. A second roughly 6 to 11 cycle PCR used barcoded and J-beta primers. TCRdb reprocessed the 5' RACE reads via MiXCR and lists one record per CDR3 protein. The sample has more than 650,000 distinct CDR3 sequences, under 30% seen once. Another study also made use of these data, one on T cells of mothers and their children.

Material: blood. These receptors came from a boy younger than 18 in good health.

The chain couples TRBV7-9 to TRBJ2-5; D possibly corresponds to TRBD2 (5 bases). V lost 1 base, J lost 5 bases, and 14 bases lay in between. Germline loops: CDR1 SEHNR, CDR2 FQNEAQ (reference sequence). The CDR3 is 15 residues long. The chain's CDR3 is CASSLVRGEEETQYF. As DNA, the CDR3 is TGTGCCAGCAGCTTAGTACGGGGAGAAGAGGAGACCCAGTACTTC.

The chain recombines TRBV3-1 with TRBJ2-3; D is possibly TRBD1 or TRBD2 (5 bases each). Trimming shortened V by 2 bases and J by 1 base, and 7 bases separated the two germline ends. CDR1 and CDR2 from the germline V gene are LGHDT and YNNKEL (reference sequence). This CDR3 comprises 14 residues. The CDR3 protein is CASSQRGGTDTQYF. DNA for the CDR3: TGTGCCAGCAGCCAAAGAGGGGGCACAGATACGCAGTATTTT.

The genes are TRBV2 and TRBJ2-1; tentatively, D is TRBD1 or TRBD2 (5 bases each). Germline V gives CDR1 SNHLY, CDR2 FYNNEI. The germline V and J ends were trimmed by 7 bases and 9 bases, with 19 bases remaining between them. The length of the CDR3 is 14 residues. Here the CDR3 DNA reads TGTGCCAGCACACCAGGGCTAGGAGGCGGTGAGCAGTTCTTC. Translated: CASTPGLGGGEQFF.

This chain uses TRBV3-1 with TRBJ1-1; D ambiguous. CDR1 is LGHDT, CDR2 YNNKEL, per germline (reference sequence). The ends were cut back, 3 bases at V and 7 bases at J, with 9 bases in the middle. The CDR3 contains 12 residues. The CDR3 sequence: CASSQGPDEAFF. The DNA of the CDR3 is TGTGCCAGCAGCCAGGGTCCGGATGAAGCTTTCTTT.

The chain carries TRBV20-1 and TRBJ2-5; TRBD1 or TRBD2 may be the D gene (5 bases each). The CDR3 runs 14 residues. Trimming removed 3 bases at V and 0 bases at J, with 11 bases between. Germline CDR1 and CDR2: DFQATT and SNEGSKA (reference sequence). The CDR3 loop is CSASGARNQETQYF. DNA for the CDR3: TGCAGTGCTAGCGGGGCGAGAAACCAAGAGACCCAGTACTTC.

The V and J genes are TRBV4-1 and TRBJ1-4; no firm D call. The length of the CDR3 is 13 residues. V dropped 5 bases and J dropped 6 bases, with 10 bases sitting between them. The germline V gene has CDR1 MGHRA and CDR2 YSYEKL. The CDR3 loop is CASSYNGYEKLFF. In nucleotides, the CDR3 is TGCGCCAGCAGCTACAACGGTTATGAAAAACTGTTTTTT.

The J gene is TRBJ2-5, the V gene TRBV6-2 or TRBV6-3; 10 bases agree with TRBD2. Germline trimming cut 6 bases from V and 2 bases from J; bases unmatched to any gene: 6. The CDR3 extends over 15 amino acids. The germline CDR1 and CDR2 sequences are MNHEY and SVGEGT. Here the CDR3 DNA reads TGTGCCAGCAGGGTAGCGGGGGGCCGACAAGAGACCCAGTACTTC. Translating it yields CASRVAGGRQETQYF.

This clonotype has more than one count but fewer than ten. The V gene is TRBV28, the J gene TRBJ1-2, with 11 bases fitting TRBD1. The junction had 5 bases not matched to a gene; V was cut back by 7 bases and J by 4 bases. CDR3 length: 14 amino acids. Germline CDR1 MDHEN, CDR2 SYDVKM. CDR3 loop: CASTGQGAGYGYTF. The CDR3 DNA follows: TGTGCCAGCACCGGACAGGGGGCGGGCTATGGCTACACCTTC.

This clonotype was seen a handful of times. The chain uses TRBV5-1 and TRBJ1-1, with 8 bases lining up with TRBD1. This CDR3 is built from 15 residues. V lost 3 bases to trimming and J lost 7 bases; unmatched junction nucleotides: 11. Germline CDR1 SGHRS, CDR2 YFSETQ. The DNA for the CDR3 is TGCGCCAGCAGCTGGACAGGGAGAAAGGACCTTGAAGCTTTCTTT. As protein: CASSWTGRKDLEAFF.

This clonotype was seen only a few times. The chain combines TRBV7-2 with TRBJ1-2, with D possibly TRBD1 on 6 matching bases. Looked up from germline, CDR1 is SGHTA and CDR2 is FQGNSA. The CDR3 totals 16 residues. The V gene lost 4 bases and the J gene lost 5 bases, with 20 bases spanning the gap. CDR3 nucleotide sequence: TGTGCCAGCAGCTCCTTGCAGGGGCTTAGAGGGTATGGCTACACCTTC. Its translation is CASSSLQGLRGYGYTF.

The chain uses TRBV4-1 and TRBJ1-2; a possible D gene is TRBD1 (6 bases). The V end lost 4 bases, the J end lost 2 bases, and 14 bases lay between the germline ends. This CDR3 region has 15 residues. CDR1 and CDR2 from the germline V gene are MGHRA and YSYEKL. The CDR3: CASSLTQTGNYGYTF. The CDR3 bases are TGCGCCAGCAGCCTAACCCAAACAGGGAACTATGGCTACACCTTC.

The J gene is TRBJ1-2, the V gene TRBV4-2; D not certain. CDR3 length equals 16 residues. Trimming shortened V by 2 bases and J by 5 bases, and 18 bases separated the two germline ends. The germline V gene encodes CDR1 LGHNA and CDR2 YNFKEQ. The chain's CDR3 is CASSQMSHDREYGYTF. The CDR3 region has the DNA TGTGCCAGCAGCCAAATGAGTCACGACCGGGAGTATGGCTACACCTTC.

The chain combines TRBV27 with TRBJ1-4; unclear D gene. Germline CDR1 reads MNHEY; CDR2 reads SMNVEV (reference sequence). The CDR3 has 14 residues. V lost 0 bases to trimming and J lost 14 bases, with 16 bases between them. CDR3: CASSLSVRTGGLFF. The CDR3 DNA is TGTGCCAGCAGTTTATCGGTACGGACCGGTGGGCTGTTTTTT.

V and J are TRBV5-1 and TRBJ2-5; D may match TRBD1 or TRBD2 (5 bases each). The DNA end lines up better with TRBJ2-1; the J call may be wrong. CDR3 length: 13 residues. Germline CDR1 and CDR2: SGHRS and YFSETQ. This chain's CDR3 is CASSVGRLNEQFF. DNA of the CDR3: TGCGCCAGCAGCGTGGGACGGCTCAATGAGCAGTTCTTC.

The V call is TRBV3-1, the J call TRBJ1-5; unclear D gene. Germline V gene sequence: CDR1 LGHDT, CDR2 YNNKEL (reference sequence). The CDR3 has 14 amino acids. V was trimmed by 4 bases and J by 5 bases, leaving 12 bases between them. CDR3 DNA: TGTGCCAGCAGCCTCGGGCCTCGGGATCAGCCCCAGCATTTT. Amino acids: CASSLGPRDQPQHF.

Turning to this clonotype: A read error is possible here, since a much larger clone lies one base away. V is TRBV7-2 and J is TRBJ2-5; 7 bases fit TRBD2. J gave up 3 bases and V 2 bases, and 3 bases lay outside the gene matches. The CDR3 spans 14 residues. Germline V lookup: CDR1 SGHTA, CDR2 FQGNSA. The DNA for the CDR3 is TGTGCCAGCAGCTTAAACGGGGGGAAAGAGACCCAGTACTTC. Its protein product is CASSLNGGKETQYF.

This clonotype turned up a few times. The V gene is TRBV7-9, the J gene TRBJ2-1, with D possibly matching TRBD1 (6 bases). The ends were cut back, 4 bases at V and 5 bases at J, with 15 bases in the middle. The CDR3 runs to 15 residues. Looked up from germline, CDR1 is SEHNR and CDR2 is FQNEAQ (reference sequence). The CDR3 nucleotides read TGTGCCAGCAGCTCGGGACAAGGGAATCACAATGAGCAGTTCTTC. It translates to CASSSGQGNHNEQFF. The variable domain in full, with the rest retrieved from reference TRBV7-9 and TRBJ2-1, is DTGVSQNPRHKITKRGQNVTFRCDPISEHNRLYWYRQTLGQGPEFLTYFQNEAQLEKSRLLSDRFSAERPKGSFSTLEIQRTEQGDSAMYLCASSSGQGNHNEQFFGPGTRLTVL.

The V gene is TRBV20-1, the J gene TRBJ1-1; possible D gene TRBD1, 6 bases. Germline CDR1 DFQATT, CDR2 SNEGSKA (reference sequence). The CDR3 consists of 13 residues. Trimming took off 3 bases at V and 1 base at J, with 9 bases between the two ends. In DNA form, the CDR3 reads TGCAGTGCTAGCGGGGACACGAACACTGAAGCTTTCTTT. It codes for CSASGDTNTEAFF.

This clonotype was picked up a small number of times. The chain links TRBV12-3 or TRBV12-4 to TRBJ1-3, with 7 nucleotides matching TRBD1. The CDR3 totals 14 residues. The V segment lost 4 bases and the J segment 3 bases; nucleotides outside the gene matches: 3. CDR3 DNA: TGTGCCAGCAGTTCGGGACAGTTTGGAAACACCATATATTTT. It is translated as CASSSGQFGNTIYF.

CDR3 in amino acids: CASGGRETDTQYF. DNA for the CDR3: TGTGCCAGCGGGGGAAGGGAAACAGATACGCAGTATTTT. The rearrangement joins TRBV12-3 or TRBV12-4 to TRBJ2-3, with D perhaps matching TRBD1 or TRBD2 (5 bases each). V gave up 8 bases and J gave up 3 bases, with 12 bases separating them. The CDR3 covers 13 residues.

The table lists this clonotype with a count of one. This rearrangement joins TRBV6-2 or TRBV6-3 to TRBJ2-2; TRBD2 might be the D (5 bases). Trimming left V 2 bases short and J 5 bases short, with 12 bases between. There are 15 residues in the CDR3. The germline CDR1 and CDR2 sequences are MNHEY and SVGEGT. The DNA for the CDR3 is TGTGCCAGCAGTTACGAGGGCCGATCGACCGGGGAGCTGTTTTTT. This encodes CASSYEGRSTGELFF.